The clone carrying this T cell receptor beta chain was detected once. The target antigen is unknown. Generated by immunoSEQ multiplex PCR, the TCRdb table keeps only in-frame clones and is missing some. Among approximately 20,000 clones listed, around 97% were seen once. This specimen comes from a study of monozygotic twins with cystic fibrosis. Whole-study findings and limits: Monozygotic CF twins shared more identical nucleotide clonotypes than unrelated patients. V usage most resembled the co-twin in 13 of 16 pairs. Low clonality (median around 0.0095) suggested a mostly naive repertoire. Shared CDR3 numbers were not associated with age, concordance or severity.

The V gene lost 1 base and the J gene lost 5 bases, with 15 bases spanning the gap. CDR3 length: 15 residues. CDR1 and CDR2 (germline): SGHRS, YFSETQ. The source is a girl between 10 and 17 years old with cystic fibrosis. V and J are TRBV5-1 and TRBJ1-1, with D possibly matching TRBD1 (5 bases). The sample was blood. The CDR3 reads CASSLWGSPGTEAFF. CDR3 in DNA: TGCGCCAGCAGCTTGTGGGGGTCCCCGGGTACTGAAGCTTTCTTT.